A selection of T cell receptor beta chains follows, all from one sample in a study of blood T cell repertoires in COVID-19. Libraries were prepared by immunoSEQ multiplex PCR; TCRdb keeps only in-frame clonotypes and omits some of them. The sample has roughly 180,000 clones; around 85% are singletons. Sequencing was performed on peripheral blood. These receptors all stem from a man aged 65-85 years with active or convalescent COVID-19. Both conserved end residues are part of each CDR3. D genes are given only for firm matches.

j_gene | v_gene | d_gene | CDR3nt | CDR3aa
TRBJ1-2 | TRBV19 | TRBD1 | TGTGCCACCCGGGACAGGGCTTTAGCTAACTATGGCTACACCTTC | CATRDRALANYGYTF
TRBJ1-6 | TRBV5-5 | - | TGTGCCAGCAGCTTGGGACCTGAGGCTTCACCCCTCCACTTT | CASSLGPEASPLHF
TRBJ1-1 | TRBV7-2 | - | TGTGCCAGCGGAGGAGTCACTGAAGCTTTCTTT | CASGGVTEAFF
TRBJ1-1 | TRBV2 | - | TGTGCCAGCACCCAAACGGTACAGGGTACTGAAGCTTTCTTT | CASTQTVQGTEAFF
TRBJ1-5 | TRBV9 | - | TGTGCCAGCAGCTCGGGTGTGGGCAATCAGCCCCAGCATTTT | CASSSGVGNQPQHF
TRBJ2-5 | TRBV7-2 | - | TGTGCCAGCAGCTTATTTTTTCGGTCGGACTGGCAGCCACAAGAGACCCAGTACTTC | CASSLFFRSDWQPQETQYF
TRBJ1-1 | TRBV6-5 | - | TGTGCCAGCGGACCTCGGAGGAGAACTGAAGCTTTCTTT | CASGPRRRTEAFF
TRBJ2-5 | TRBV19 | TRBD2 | TGTGCCAGTAGTATTGGACTAGCGGGGGTTGGCGAGACCCAGTACTTC | CASSIGLAGVGETQYF
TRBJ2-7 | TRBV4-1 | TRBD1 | TGCGCCAGCAGCCAGGTGGACAGGGACCACTACGAGCAGTACTTC | CASSQVDRDHYEQYF
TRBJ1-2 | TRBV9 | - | TGTGCCAGCAGCGTAGCTACGCGGACAGTGGATACCTACACCTTC | CASSVATRTVDTYTF
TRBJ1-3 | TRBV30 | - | TGTGCCTGGAGTGTCGGAACCAGGGGCTTCTCTGGAAACACCATATATTTT | CAWSVGTRGFSGNTIYF
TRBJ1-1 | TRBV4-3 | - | TGCGCCAGCAGTAGAGGACAATTGAACACTGAAGCTTTCTTT | CASSRGQLNTEAFF
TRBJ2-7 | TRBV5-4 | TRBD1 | TGTGCCAGCAGCACCGGGACAGGGGGACCCTCCTACGAGCAGTACTTC | CASSTGTGGPSYEQYF